The 4 T cell receptor beta chains below all came from one sample that was sequenced in a study of shared clonotypes between healthy human individuals. Measured with immunoSEQ multiplex PCR; TCRdb has only the in-frame clones, and not every one. The table includes about 650,000 clones, about 95% detected once. CD8 cells regarded as naive lacked CD45RO, were positively chosen for CCR7, and omitted terminally differentiated effector memory CD45RA+ cells. The sequenced material came from naive CD8+ T cells sorted from blood. Source of these receptors: a woman aged 25-40 years in good health.

This rearrangement joins TRBV6-1 to TRBJ2-7; D is undetermined. This CDR3 contains 15 residues. Germline V gene lookup returns CDR1 MNHNS and CDR2 SASEGT. V lost 0 bases and J lost 1, with 10 bases in between. As DNA, the CDR3 is TGTGCCAGCAGTGAAGCACCCTCGGCGTCCTACGAGCAGTACTTC. Protein: CASSEAPSASYEQYF.

The chain couples TRBV7-7 to TRBJ2-2, with TRBD2 identical over 9 bases. Germline trimming cut 3 bases from V and 0 bases from J; bases unmatched to any gene: 5. The germline gives CDR1 SSHAT, CDR2 FNYEAQ (reference sequence). CDR3 size: 17 residues. The CDR3 DNA sequence: TGTGCCAGCAGCTTGTCGACTAGCGGAGCGAACACCGGGGAGCTGTTTTTT. It encodes CASSLSTSGANTGELFF.

The rearrangement uses TRBV6-6 and TRBJ1-1, with TRBD1 identical over 8 bases. Per the germline V gene, CDR1 is MNHNY and CDR2 is SVGAGI (reference sequence). Trimming took 4 bases from V and 5 from J; bases not matched to a gene: 9. The CDR3 totals 15 residues. CDR3 sequence reads: CASSSWTGRGTEAFF. CDR3 sequence (DNA): TGTGCCAGCAGTTCCTGGACAGGGCGGGGTACTGAAGCTTTCTTT.

In its sample, this clone was seen a few times. The chain has TRBV28 and TRBJ2-7; maybe TRBD1 (6 bases). Deletions cut 8 bases from V and 3 bases from J, with 20 bases between. Germline-derived CDR1 and CDR2 are MDHEN and SYDVKM. There are 15 residues in the CDR3. As DNA, the CDR3 is TGTGCCAGCGACAAAATCCAGGGGATAAACTACGAGCAGTACTTC. Protein product: CASDKIQGINYEQYF. The variable domain in full, with the rest retrieved from reference TRBV28 and TRBJ2-7, is DVKVTQSSRYLVKRTGEKVFLECVQDMDHENMFWYRQDPGLGLRLIYFSYDVKMKEKGDIPEGYSVSREKKERFSLILESASTNQTSMYLCASDKIQGINYEQYFGPGTRLTVT.